The sequence of this T cell receptor beta chain was determined in a study of blood T cell repertoires in COVID-19. Study at large: The origin of the acute and convalescent COVID-19 samples was the United States, Italy and Spain. The cDNA or gDNA used as material had been derived from T cells, B-cell-depleted T cells, or PBMCs.

Per the original methods: Estimation of nucleated cell counts was performed using reference gene primer amplification. Only in-frame clones appear in the TCRdb table, and some are missing; sequencing was by immunoSEQ multiplex PCR. V, J and clone size reflect that table, while D and trimming were determined from the DNA. The sample includes roughly 200,000 clones, about 86% of them seen just once. This CDR3 region has 14 residues. CDR1 and CDR2 from the germline V gene are LGHDT and YNNKEL (reference sequence). Trimming took off 2 bases at V and 0 bases at J, with 7 bases between the two ends. This clone was counted only a few times.

The TCR comes from a man aged 40-55 years with active or convalescent COVID-19. The chain employs TRBV3-1 (or the pseudogene TRBV3-2) and TRBJ1-1; perhaps TRBD1 as D (6 bases). Sequencing was carried out using peripheral blood. This chain's CDR3 is CASSQWTVNTEAFF. The CDR3 DNA is TGTGCCAGCAGCCAATGGACAGTGAACACTGAAGCTTTCTTT.